The 13 T cell receptor beta chains reported below all come from one sample, sequenced in a study of T cells in Graves' hyperthyroidism and ophthalmopathy. What was amplified from RNA transcripts were TCR beta CDR3 regions. The primer set for the first-round RT-PCR of the TCR CDR3 was HTBI. MiXCR, run by TCRdb on the multiplex PCR reads, gives a single entry per CDR3 protein. The sample records fewer than 700,000 distinct CDR3 sequences, roughly 18% being singletons. Sample: blood. The receptors here all came from a woman aged 18-29 years with Graves' ophthalmopathy.

This clonotype was detected many times. V and J are TRBV27 and TRBJ2-1; TRBD1 aligns across 8 bases. Germline V gene sequence: CDR1 MNHEY, CDR2 SMNVEV (reference sequence). There are 15 residues in the CDR3. The ends lost 5 bases at V and 8 bases at J; junction bases unmatched: 11. The CDR3 sequence: CASSHRDRSSDEQFF. CDR3 nucleotides: TGTGCCAGCAGTCACCGGGACAGGTCGTCGGATGAGCAGTTCTTC.

Concerning this clonotype itself: A much more abundant neighbour one base away suggests this may be a read error. The V and J genes are TRBV6-5 and TRBJ2-7; tentative D call: TRBD2 (5 bases). The V gene's germline CDR1 is MNHEY and CDR2 SVGAGI. The CDR3 has 15 residues. The CDR3 nucleotides read TGTGCCAGCAGTACTCTCGCGGACTTAACCTACGGGCAGTACTTC. Residues: CASSTLADLTYGQYF.

The gene calls are TRBV6-2 or TRBV6-3 and TRBJ1-1; TRBD1 agrees at 7 bases. In germline, CDR1 is MNHEY, CDR2 SVGEGT. V was clipped by 6 bases and J by 4 bases; unmatched bases: 8. The CDR3 sequence is 14 residues long. The CDR3 DNA is TGTGCCAGCAGCAGAGAGAGGGGGCGCACTGAAGCTTTCTTT. Its translation is CASSRERGRTEAFF.

The J gene is TRBJ1-1, the V gene TRBV7-9, with D possibly matching TRBD1 (5 bases). This CDR3 is built from 14 residues. Looked up from germline, CDR1 is SEHNR and CDR2 is FQNEAQ (reference sequence). V was clipped by 2 bases and J by 2 bases, with 9 bases between them. CDR3 protein: CASSLHRLNTEAFF. The CDR3 DNA sequence: TGTGCCAGCAGCTTACACAGGTTAAACACTGAAGCTTTCTTT. The variable domain in full, with the rest retrieved from reference TRBV7-9 and TRBJ1-1, is DTGVSQNPRHKITKRGQNVTFRCDPISEHNRLYWYRQTLGQGPEFLTYFQNEAQLEKSRLLSDRFSAERPKGSFSTLEIQRTEQGDSAMYLCASSLHRLNTEAFFGQGTRLTVV.

This clonotype came up a few times. The chain carries TRBV30 and TRBJ2-6; D is perhaps TRBD1 (6 bases). Germline V gene data show CDR1 as GTSNPN and CDR2 as SVGIG (reference sequence). Trimming took 8 bases from V and 2 from J, leaving 10 bases between them. There are 13 residues in the CDR3. CDR3 residues: CALNRAGANVLTF. The DNA of the CDR3 is TGTGCCCTAAACAGGGCTGGGGCCAACGTCCTGACTTTC.

To note about this clonotype: A much more abundant neighbour one base away suggests this may be a read error. The V call is TRBV2, the J call TRBJ1-1; 7 nucleotides line up with TRBD1. Germline CDR1 SNHLY, CDR2 FYNNEI. The length of the CDR3 is 14 residues. This CDR3 reads CVSRGGEANTEAFF. The CDR3 coding sequence is TGTGTCAGCAGGGGGGGGGAGGCGAACACTGAAGCTTTCTTT.

The chain carries TRBV7-9 and TRBJ1-5; 9 bases are a match to TRBD1. V dropped 4 bases and J dropped 4; count of bases not matched to a gene: 5. The CDR3 has 15 amino acids. CDR1 SEHNR and CDR2 FQNEAQ come from the germline V gene (reference sequence). CDR3 DNA: TGTGCCAGCAGCTCCGGGACAGGGTTGAATCAGCCCCAGCATTTT. Protein sequence: CASSSGTGLNQPQHF.

There are a few counts of this clonotype. V usage is TRBV6-1 and J usage is TRBJ2-6; D is undetermined. CDR1 MNHNS and CDR2 SASEGT come from the germline V gene. This CDR3 comprises 15 residues. V shed 5 bases and J shed 3 bases, with 11 bases lying between them. The CDR3: CASSRGWFGANVLTF. The CDR3 region has the DNA TGTGCCAGCAGTCGTGGGTGGTTTGGGGCCAACGTCCTGACTTTC.

This clonotype occurred a few times. The chain links TRBV6-4 to TRBJ2-1; TRBD2 aligns across 8 bases. CDR3 size: 16 residues. CDR1 is MRHNA and CDR2 is SNTAGT in the germline V gene. The V and J ends lost 5 bases and 10 bases, in that order; junction bases with no gene match: 16. The DNA for the CDR3 is TGTGCCAGCAGTTCGGATAATAGCGGGGTCCCAGGGGAGCAGTTCTTC. Its translation: CASSSDNSGVPGEQFF.

This clonotype has a count of ten or more. This chain uses TRBV7-2 with TRBJ1-1; D remains ambiguous. The CDR3 extends over 15 amino acids. The germline V gene has CDR1 SGHTA and CDR2 FQGNSA. V dropped 1 base and J dropped 1 base, with 10 bases sitting between them. The CDR3 here is CASSLEVTPNTEAFF. CDR3 in DNA: TGTGCCAGCAGCTTAGAGGTGACACCGAACACTGAAGCTTTCTTT.

The chain recombines TRBV4-1 with TRBJ1-1; TRBD1 matches at 8 bases. This CDR3 region has 15 residues. The V and J ends lost 4 bases and 1 base, in that order; junction bases with no gene match: 5. Germline V gene data show CDR1 as MGHRA and CDR2 as YSYEKL. CDR3 nucleotides: TGCGCCAGCAGCCTTCCGGGACAGGAGAACACTGAAGCTTTCTTT. This translates into CASSLPGQENTEAFF.

This sequence joins TRBV6-5 and TRBJ1-5; D not certain. Germline loops: CDR1 MNHEY, CDR2 SVGAGI. The CDR3 is 15 residues long. V was cut by 4 bases and J by 6 bases, with 16 bases left in between. CDR3 in DNA: TGTGCCAGCAGTTTGGAACATTCGACGGGTCAGCCCCAGCATTTT. It codes for CASSLEHSTGQPQHF.

This clonotype was counted many times. V and J are TRBV7-3 and TRBJ2-1; no firm D call. The germline CDR1 and CDR2 sequences are SGHTA and FQGTGA. V lost 8 bases, J lost 13 bases, and 24 bases lay in between. The CDR3 sequence is 14 residues long. CDR3 in DNA: TGTGCCAGCGCCCCATCGGGTGCGCAGCCTTCCCAGTTCTTC. This gives the protein CASAPSGAQPSQFF. Using reference TRBV7-3 and TRBJ2-1 for the parts outside the CDR3, the full variable domain is GAGVSQTPSNKVTEKGKYVELRCDPISGHTALYWYRQSLGQGPEFLIYFQGTGAADDSGLPNDRFFAVRPEGSVSTLKIQRTERGDSAVYLCASAPSGAQPSQFFGPGTRLTVL.